What follows are 29 T cell receptor beta chains derived from one specimen sequenced in a study of blood T cell repertoires in COVID-19. TCRdb keeps only in-frame clones here, not all; method: immunoSEQ multiplex PCR. The data show over 300,000 clones, with about 83% seen just once and around 1.5% held by the top ten. Input material: peripheral blood. Every receptor here comes from a woman in her 50s with acute or convalescent COVID-19.

This clone was seen a single time. The chain uses TRBV5-5 and TRBJ1-1; 8 bases map to TRBD1. Germline V CDR1 and CDR2: SGHKS, YYEKEE (reference sequence). There are 17 residues in the CDR3. V lost 0 bases to trimming and J lost 1 base; unmatched junction nucleotides: 8. The CDR3 protein is CASSLASGGAGNTEAFF. As DNA, the CDR3 is TGTGCCAGCAGCTTGGCCTCAGGGGGCGCCGGGAACACTGAAGCTTTCTTT.

CDR3 in DNA: TGCAGTGCTAGTTATCTAGTAAGAAATGAGCAGTTCTTC. Its translation: CSASYLVRNEQFF. V gene TRBV20-1 combines with J gene TRBJ2-1; D gene unclear. Germline loops: CDR1 DFQATT, CDR2 SNEGSKA (reference sequence). V lost 3 bases and J 7 bases, leaving 13 bases between the germline ends. The length of the CDR3 is 13 residues.

This clone has only a few counts. The chain employs TRBV6-5 and TRBJ1-1; 7 nucleotides agree with TRBD1. This CDR3 has 12 amino acids. Germline CDR1 MNHEY, CDR2 SVGAGI. V shed 7 bases, J shed 6 bases, and the junction held 5 bases outside the gene matches. The CDR3 DNA follows: TGTGCCAGCACCGAGGACAGGCCTGAAGCTTTCTTT. Encoded protein: CASTEDRPEAFF.

This clone showed up just once. This chain connects TRBV5-4 to TRBJ1-3; 7 positions match TRBD1. The J segment lost 4 bases and the V segment lost 5 bases, leaving 6 bases of the junction unmatched. The germline V gene encodes CDR1 SGHNT and CDR2 YYREEE (reference sequence). The CDR3 contains 14 residues. The CDR3 DNA reads TGTGCCAGCAGTCCGGACAGGCTAGGAAACACCATATATTTT. Its translation: CASSPDRLGNTIYF.

V and J are TRBV7-3 and TRBJ2-5; TRBD1 agrees at 8 bases. V lost 4 bases to trimming and J lost 3 bases; unmatched junction nucleotides: 1. In germline, CDR1 is SGHTA, CDR2 FQGTGA. CDR3 length equals 13 residues. The CDR3 loop reads CASSSTGEETQYF. In nucleotides, the CDR3 is TGTGCCAGCAGCTCGACAGGGGAAGAGACCCAGTACTTC.

This chain joins TRBV7-2 and TRBJ2-7, with 12 bases matching TRBD2. V dropped 0 bases and J dropped 7; count of bases not matched to a gene: 7. CDR1 and CDR2 from the germline V gene are SGHTA and FQGNSA. The CDR3 covers 16 residues. For the CDR3, the DNA is TGTGCCAGCAGCTTAGCGGGACTAGCGGGCGCCGAGGAGCAGTACTTC. Amino acid sequence: CASSLAGLAGAEEQYF.

The gene calls are TRBV18 and TRBJ2-1; 12 bases are a match to TRBD2. The germline V gene encodes CDR1 KGHSH and CDR2 LQKENI. Unmatched junction bases numbered 8, after V lost 2 bases and J lost 9 bases. CDR3 length equals 16 residues. The CDR3 spells CASSPSTSGRSGEQFF. CDR3 coding DNA: TGTGCCAGCTCACCATCGACTAGCGGGAGATCTGGTGAGCAGTTCTTC.

The CDR3 DNA reads TGTGCCAGTAGTTCGCGGACAGGGGGTTACGAGCAGTACTTC. It encodes CASSSRTGGYEQYF. The rearrangement links TRBV19 to TRBJ2-7; 10 positions match TRBD1. Germline values: CDR1 LNHDA, CDR2 SQIVND (reference sequence). Trimming took 5 bases from V and 4 from J; bases not matched to a gene: 5. This CDR3 is 14 amino acids long.

V gene TRBV7-2 combines with J gene TRBJ2-3, with 14 bases matching TRBD2. The germline CDR1 and CDR2 sequences are SGHTA and FQGNSA. Trimming removed 5 bases from V and 3 bases from J; junction bases left unmatched: 7. There are 17 residues in the CDR3. CDR3 protein: CASSPRLAGGPTDTQYF. The CDR3 DNA follows: TGTGCCAGCAGCCCCCGACTAGCGGGAGGGCCAACAGATACGCAGTATTTT. The entire variable domain, with the rest obtained from reference TRBV7-2 and TRBJ2-3, is as follows: GAGVSQSPSNKVTEKGKDVELRCDPISGHTALYWYRQSLGQGLEFLIYFQGNSAPDKSGLPSDRFSAERTGGSVSTLTIQRTQQEDSAVYLCASSPRLAGGPTDTQYFGPGTRLTVL.

This clone has just one count. This chain uses TRBV28 with TRBJ2-7, with 10 nucleotides matching TRBD2. With 3 bases clipped from V and 2 bases from J, the junction kept 13 bases outside the gene matches. Germline CDR1 is MDHEN and CDR2 is SYDVKM. CDR3 length: 18 amino acids. Here the CDR3 reads CASSLGISGRSRTYEQYF. The CDR3 DNA reads as TGTGCCAGCAGTTTGGGGATTAGCGGGAGGAGTAGGACCTACGAGCAGTACTTC.

The rearrangement uses TRBV19 and TRBJ2-1; TRBD2 agrees at 9 bases. The V gene end was trimmed by 6 bases and the J gene end by 5 bases; junction bases not matched to a gene: 5. The CDR3 consists of 14 residues. Germline assignment: CDR1 LNHDA and CDR2 SQIVND (reference sequence). The DNA for the CDR3 is TGTGCCAGTAGGACTAGCGGATATAACAATGAGCAGTTCTTC. This codes for CASRTSGYNNEQFF.

The V call is TRBV11-3, the J call TRBJ2-5, with a weak D call TRBD1 (6 bases). The length of the CDR3 is 14 residues. The V gene lost 2 bases and the J gene lost 2 bases, with 9 bases spanning the gap. Germline V gene sequence: CDR1 SGHNT, CDR2 YENEEA. The CDR3 region has the DNA TGTGCCAGCAGCTTAAGGGGGATGCAAGAGACCCAGTACTTC. It codes for CASSLRGMQETQYF.

V and J are TRBV24-1 and TRBJ2-1; 14 nucleotides agree with TRBD2. The V gene's germline CDR1 is KGHDR and CDR2 SFDVKD. V shed 5 bases and J 9 bases; nucleotides not matched to a gene: 5. The CDR3 length is 15 residues. The DNA for the CDR3 is TGTGCCACCAGTGGACTAGCGGGAGGGCCCGGTGAGCAGTTCTTC. Its protein product is CATSGLAGGPGEQFF.

V is TRBV7-2 and J is TRBJ2-3; a possible D gene is TRBD1 (5 bases). Germline loops: CDR1 SGHTA, CDR2 FQGNSA. This CDR3 comprises 13 residues. Trimming shortened V by 0 bases and J by 5 bases, and 6 bases separated the two germline ends. DNA for the CDR3: TGTGCCAGCAGCTTAGCGGGGCGAGATACGCAGTATTTT. Its protein is CASSLAGRDTQYF.

This clone came up once. The chain uses TRBV28 and TRBJ2-7; 10 positions agree with TRBD1. Per germline, CDR1 MDHEN and CDR2 SYDVKM. The CDR3 runs 16 residues. Trimming took 6 bases from V and 1 from J; bases not matched to a gene: 9. In nucleotides, the CDR3 is TGTGCCAGCAGAGACTCCGGGACAGGGGCTTCCTACGAGCAGTACTTC. It yields the protein CASRDSGTGASYEQYF. Complete variable domain (other parts from reference TRBV28 and TRBJ2-7): DVKVTQSSRYLVKRTGEKVFLECVQDMDHENMFWYRQDPGLGLRLIYFSYDVKMKEKGDIPEGYSVSREKKERFSLILESASTNQTSMYLCASRDSGTGASYEQYFGPGTRLTVT.

J is TRBJ1-6 and V is TRBV10-3; D not certain. The CDR3 runs 15 residues. Germline V gene lookup returns CDR1 ENHRY and CDR2 SYGVKD. V lost 5 bases and J lost 6, with 14 bases in between. The CDR3 here is CAISSDPGGNSPLHF. The CDR3 DNA is TGTGCCATCAGTTCGGACCCCGGAGGTAATTCACCCCTCCACTTT.

This rearrangement joins TRBV9 to TRBJ2-2, with 8 bases fitting TRBD2. Unmatched junction bases numbered 1, after V lost 0 bases and J lost 6 bases. Germline V gives CDR1 SGDLS, CDR2 YYNGEE. The CDR3 contains 14 residues. Written as DNA, the CDR3 is TGTGCCAGCAGCGTAGCGGGAGGGCCCGGGGAGCTGTTTTTT. It yields the protein CASSVAGGPGELFF. Supplemented by reference TRBV9 and TRBJ2-2, the full variable domain reads DSGVTQTPKHLITATGQRVTLRCSPRSGDLSVYWYQQSLDQGLQFLIQYYNGEERAKGNILERFSAQQFPDLHSELNLSSLELGDSALYFCASSVAGGPGELFFGEGSRLTVL.

This clone was recorded a few times. The gene calls are TRBV10-2 and TRBJ1-4; the D gene is possibly TRBD1 (5 bases). Trimming removed 7 bases at V and 3 bases at J, with 12 bases between. This CDR3 has 14 residues. Germline V CDR1 and CDR2: WSHSY, SAAADI. The CDR3 reads CASKGTRANEKLFF. CDR3 DNA sequence: TGCGCCAGCAAAGGGACTCGTGCTAATGAAAAACTGTTTTTT.

This chain joins TRBV28 and TRBJ1-6, with TRBD1 as a possible D gene (6 bases). Trimming removed 4 bases at V and 5 bases at J, with 12 bases between. Germline CDR1 is MDHEN and CDR2 is SYDVKM. The CDR3 loop spans 15 amino acids. The CDR3 protein is CASSWGGHNNSPLHF. The CDR3 region has the DNA TGTGCCAGCAGTTGGGGGGGACACAATAATTCACCCCTCCACTTT. The full variable domain, rest sourced from reference TRBV28 and TRBJ1-6, is DVKVTQSSRYLVKRTGEKVFLECVQDMDHENMFWYRQDPGLGLRLIYFSYDVKMKEKGDIPEGYSVSREKKERFSLILESASTNQTSMYLCASSWGGHNNSPLHFGNGTRLTVT.

This sequence joins TRBV7-8 and TRBJ1-5; D uncertain. Trimming removed 7 bases at V and 9 bases at J, with 16 bases between. The CDR3 runs 13 residues. Germline lookup yields CDR1 SGHVS and CDR2 FQNEAQ. CDR3: CASTSGPIRPQHF. As DNA, the CDR3 is TGTGCCAGCACCTCAGGTCCAATTCGGCCCCAGCATTTT. The full variable domain, with the rest looked up from reference TRBV7-8 and TRBJ1-5, is GAGVSQSPRYKVAKRGQDVALRCDPISGHVSLFWYQQALGQGPEFLTYFQNEAQLDKSGLPSDRFFAERPEGSVSTLKIQRTQQEDSAVYLCASTSGPIRPQHFGDGTRLSIL.

The chain recombines TRBV9 with TRBJ1-1; no definite D call. The CDR3 extends over 17 amino acids. Trimming shortened V by 0 bases and J by 0 bases, and 15 bases separated the two germline ends. The germline gives CDR1 SGDLS, CDR2 YYNGEE. This CDR3 is CASSVALLETMNTEAFF. In DNA, the CDR3 is TGTGCCAGCAGCGTAGCTCTCTTAGAAACCATGAACACTGAAGCTTTCTTT.

This clone was seen a few times. The chain recombines TRBV10-3 with TRBJ1-4; maybe TRBD1 (6 bases). The V gene's germline CDR1 is ENHRY and CDR2 SYGVKD. Trimming took 6 bases from V and 3 from J, leaving 11 bases between them. The CDR3 extends over 14 amino acids. CDR3 nucleotide sequence: TGTGCCATCAGGGCCCCAGGGGCTAATGAAAAACTGTTTTTT. Its protein product is CAIRAPGANEKLFF.

V is TRBV11-3 and J is TRBJ1-1, with 7 bases fitting TRBD1. CDR3 size: 12 residues. V gave up 5 bases and J gave up 8 bases; unmatched junction bases: 5. Germline CDR1 and CDR2: SGHNT and YENEEA. CDR3 DNA: TGTGCCAGCAGCCTCGGGGACAGCGAAGCTTTCTTT. This translates into CASSLGDSEAFF.

The chain is built from TRBV24-1 and TRBJ2-1; D gene unclear. Germline CDR1 is KGHDR and CDR2 is SFDVKD. Trimming took 7 bases from V and 7 from J, leaving 19 bases between them. There are 15 residues in the CDR3. CDR3 sequence: CATRQSGYSLNEQFF. CDR3 DNA sequence: TGTGCCACCAGGCAATCCGGCTACAGCCTGAATGAGCAGTTCTTC.

The chain combines TRBV5-6 with TRBJ1-2; 9 bases line up with TRBD1. Germline values: CDR1 SGHDT, CDR2 YYEEEE. V was clipped by 5 bases and J by 7 bases; unmatched bases: 9. The CDR3 covers 14 residues. In DNA, the CDR3 is TGTGCCAGCAGTTCCCCGGGACAGGGAGGTGGCTACACCTTC. Translated, it gives CASSSPGQGGGYTF.

The chain combines TRBV11-2 with TRBJ2-5; maybe TRBD2 (6 bases). This CDR3 comprises 17 residues. V lost 2 bases and J 6 bases, leaving 22 bases between the germline ends. Per germline, CDR1 SGHAT and CDR2 FQNNGV. CDR3 sequence reads: CASSLSSWAGTPQTQYF. As DNA, the CDR3 is TGTGCCAGCAGCTTATCTTCTTGGGCGGGAACGCCCCAGACCCAGTACTTC.

This chain connects TRBV6-5 to TRBJ1-5; possibly TRBD1 for D (5 bases). Germline V gives CDR1 MNHEY, CDR2 SVGAGI. The CDR3 loop spans 14 amino acids. V lost 7 bases to trimming and J lost 6 bases, with 16 bases between them. CDR3 sequence reads: CASNLGGAAQPQHF. In nucleotides, the CDR3 is TGTGCCAGCAATCTCGGAGGGGCGGCTCAGCCCCAGCATTTT.

This sequence joins TRBV12-3 or TRBV12-4 and TRBJ2-1; tentative D call: TRBD2 (6 bases). The CDR3 covers 13 residues. V gave up 4 bases and J gave up 6 bases, with 10 bases separating them. The CDR3 loop reads CASSSLSGNEQFF. The CDR3, as DNA: TGTGCCAGCAGTTCCCTTAGCGGCAATGAGCAGTTCTTC.

The V and J genes are TRBV29-1 and TRBJ2-1; TRBD1 matches 9 bases. Germline-derived CDR1 and CDR2 are SQVTM and ANQGSEA. The CDR3 totals 13 residues. Unmatched junction bases numbered 8, after V lost 7 bases and J lost 7 bases. CDR3 nucleotides: TGCAGCGCAGGGACAGGGAACCCTAATGAGCAGTTCTTC. Its translation: CSAGTGNPNEQFF.